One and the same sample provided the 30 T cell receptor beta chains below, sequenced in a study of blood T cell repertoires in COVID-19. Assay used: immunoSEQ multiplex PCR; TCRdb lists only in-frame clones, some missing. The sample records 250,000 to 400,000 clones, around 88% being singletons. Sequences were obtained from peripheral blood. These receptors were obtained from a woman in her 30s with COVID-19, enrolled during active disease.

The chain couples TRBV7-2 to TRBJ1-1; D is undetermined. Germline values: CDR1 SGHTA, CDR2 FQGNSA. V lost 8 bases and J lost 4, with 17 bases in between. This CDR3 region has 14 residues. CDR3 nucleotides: TGTGCCAGCGCATGGCGGGCGGGAGGCACTGAAGCTTTCTTT. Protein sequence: CASAWRAGGTEAFF.

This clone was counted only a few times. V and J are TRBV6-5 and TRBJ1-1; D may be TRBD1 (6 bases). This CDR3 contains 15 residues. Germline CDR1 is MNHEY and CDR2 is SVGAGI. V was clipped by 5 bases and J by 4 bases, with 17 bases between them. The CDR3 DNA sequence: TGTGCCAGCAGTACAACAGGGTCCCTCGGCACTGAAGCTTTCTTT. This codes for CASSTTGSLGTEAFF.

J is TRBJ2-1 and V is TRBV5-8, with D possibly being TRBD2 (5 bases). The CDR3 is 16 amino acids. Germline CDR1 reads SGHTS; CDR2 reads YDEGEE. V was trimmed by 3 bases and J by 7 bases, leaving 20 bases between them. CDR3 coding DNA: TGTGCCAGCAGCTACTTTTTTTCCGATCCGGGGAATGAGCAGTTCTTC. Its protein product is CASSYFFSDPGNEQFF. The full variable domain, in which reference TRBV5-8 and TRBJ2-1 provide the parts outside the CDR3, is EAGVTQSPTHLIKTRGQQATLRCSPISGHTSVYWYQQALGLGLQFLLWYDEGEERNRGNFPPRFSGRQFPNYSSELNVNALELEDSALYLCASSYFFSDPGNEQFFGPGTRLTVL.

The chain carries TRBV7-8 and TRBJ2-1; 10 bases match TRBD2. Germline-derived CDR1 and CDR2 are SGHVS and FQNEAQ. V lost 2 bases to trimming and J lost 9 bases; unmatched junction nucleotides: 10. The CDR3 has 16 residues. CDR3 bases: TGTGCCAGCAGCTTACGATTAGCGGGGGGTTCGGGTGAGCAGTTCTTC. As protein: CASSLRLAGGSGEQFF.

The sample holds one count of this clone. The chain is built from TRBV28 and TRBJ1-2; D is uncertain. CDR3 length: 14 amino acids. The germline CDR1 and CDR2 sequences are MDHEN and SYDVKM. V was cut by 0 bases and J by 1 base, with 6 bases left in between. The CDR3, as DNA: TGTGCCAGCAGTTTATGGACTGATAACTATGGCTACACCTTC. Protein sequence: CASSLWTDNYGYTF.

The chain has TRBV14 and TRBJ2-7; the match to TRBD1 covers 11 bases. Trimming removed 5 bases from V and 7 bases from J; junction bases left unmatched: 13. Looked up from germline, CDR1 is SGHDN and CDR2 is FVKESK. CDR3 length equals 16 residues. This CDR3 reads CASSSGIGQGAREQYF. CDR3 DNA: TGTGCCAGCAGCTCAGGGATCGGACAGGGGGCGAGGGAGCAGTACTTC.

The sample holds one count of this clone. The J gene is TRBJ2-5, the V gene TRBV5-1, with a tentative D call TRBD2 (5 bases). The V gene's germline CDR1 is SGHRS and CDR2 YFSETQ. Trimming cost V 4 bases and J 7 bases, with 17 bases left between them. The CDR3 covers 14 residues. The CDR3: CASSPWTSSGTQYF. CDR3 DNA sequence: TGCGCCAGCAGCCCTTGGACTTCCTCGGGGACCCAGTACTTC.

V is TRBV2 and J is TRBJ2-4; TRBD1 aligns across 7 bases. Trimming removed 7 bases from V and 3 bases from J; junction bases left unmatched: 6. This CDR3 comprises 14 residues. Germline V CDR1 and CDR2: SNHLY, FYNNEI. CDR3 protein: CASTDRALKNIQYF. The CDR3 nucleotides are TGTGCCAGCACAGACAGGGCACTCAAAAACATTCAGTACTTC. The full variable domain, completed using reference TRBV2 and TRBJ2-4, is EPEVTQTPSHQVTQMGQEVILRCVPISNHLYFYWYRQILGQKVEFLVSFYNNEISEKSEIFDDQFSVERPDGSNFTLKIRSTKLEDSAMYFCASTDRALKNIQYFGAGTRLSVL.

The CDR3 sequence: CASSLSAGELTSYEQYF. The CDR3 coding sequence is TGTGCCAGCAGCCTGTCAGCGGGGGAACTGACTTCCTACGAGCAGTACTTC. This rearrangement joins TRBV7-9 to TRBJ2-7; TRBD2 agrees at 8 bases. With 5 bases clipped from V and 1 base from J, the junction kept 13 bases outside the gene matches. The CDR3 sequence is 17 residues long. Germline values: CDR1 SEHNR, CDR2 FQNEAQ (reference sequence).

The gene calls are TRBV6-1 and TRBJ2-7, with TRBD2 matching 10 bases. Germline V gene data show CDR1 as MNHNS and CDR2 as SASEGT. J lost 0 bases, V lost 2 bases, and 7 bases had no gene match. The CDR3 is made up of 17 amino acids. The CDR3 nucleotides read TGTGCCAGCAGTGAACCTAGCGGGGGACCGAGCTCCTACGAGCAGTACTTC. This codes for CASSEPSGGPSSYEQYF.

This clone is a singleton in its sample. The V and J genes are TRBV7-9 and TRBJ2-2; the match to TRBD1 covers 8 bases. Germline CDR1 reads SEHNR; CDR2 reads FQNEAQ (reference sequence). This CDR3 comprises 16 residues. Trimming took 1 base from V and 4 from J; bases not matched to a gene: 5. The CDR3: CASSLDGQGSTGELFF. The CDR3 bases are TGTGCCAGCAGCTTAGACGGACAGGGCAGCACCGGGGAGCTGTTTTTT.

CDR3 amino acids: CASTARLSSYEQYF. CDR3 DNA: TGTGCCAGCACCGCTCGACTGAGCTCCTACGAGCAGTACTTC. This sequence joins TRBV7-8 and TRBJ2-7; the D is unclear. Germline V gene lookup returns CDR1 SGHVS and CDR2 FQNEAQ. The CDR3 runs to 14 residues. Trimming shortened V by 7 bases and J by 0 bases, and 13 bases separated the two germline ends.

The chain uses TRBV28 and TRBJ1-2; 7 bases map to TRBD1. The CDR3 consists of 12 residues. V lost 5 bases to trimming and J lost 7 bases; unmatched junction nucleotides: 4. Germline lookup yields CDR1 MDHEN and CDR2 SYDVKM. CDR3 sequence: CASSTQGPGYTF. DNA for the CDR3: TGTGCCAGCAGTACACAGGGGCCTGGCTACACCTTC.

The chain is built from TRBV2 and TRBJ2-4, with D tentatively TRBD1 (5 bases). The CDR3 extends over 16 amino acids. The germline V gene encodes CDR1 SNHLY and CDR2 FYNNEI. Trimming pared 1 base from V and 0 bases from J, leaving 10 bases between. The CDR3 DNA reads TGTGCCAGCAGTGAAGAGGGGCTTCTAGCCAAAAACATTCAGTACTTC. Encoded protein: CASSEEGLLAKNIQYF.

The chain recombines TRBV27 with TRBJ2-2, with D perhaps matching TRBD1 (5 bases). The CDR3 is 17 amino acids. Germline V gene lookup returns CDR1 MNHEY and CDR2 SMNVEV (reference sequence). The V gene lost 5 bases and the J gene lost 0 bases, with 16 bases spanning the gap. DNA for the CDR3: TGTGCCAGCAGTCCTAGGGGCACCTATACGAACACCGGGGAGCTGTTTTTT. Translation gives CASSPRGTYTNTGELFF.

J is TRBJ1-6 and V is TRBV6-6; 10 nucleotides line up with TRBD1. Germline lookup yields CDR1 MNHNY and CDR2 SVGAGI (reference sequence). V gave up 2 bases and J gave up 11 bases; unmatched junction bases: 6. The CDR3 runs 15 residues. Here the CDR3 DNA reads TGTGCCAGCAGTTACGCTCCGGGACAGGGGACACCCCTCCACTTT. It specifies CASSYAPGQGTPLHF.

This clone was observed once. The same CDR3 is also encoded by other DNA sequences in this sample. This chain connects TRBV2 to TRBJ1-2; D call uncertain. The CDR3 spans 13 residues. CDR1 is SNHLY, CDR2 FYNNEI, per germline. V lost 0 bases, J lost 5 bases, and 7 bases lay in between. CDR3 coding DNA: TGTGCCAGCAGTGAAGCGCGGCAATATGGCTACACCTTC. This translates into CASSEARQYGYTF.

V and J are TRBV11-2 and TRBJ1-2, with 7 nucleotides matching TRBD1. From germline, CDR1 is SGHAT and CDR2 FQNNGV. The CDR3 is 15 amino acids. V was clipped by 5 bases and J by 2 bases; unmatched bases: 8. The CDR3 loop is CASSILSTGNYGYTF. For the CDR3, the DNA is TGTGCCAGCAGCATTCTGTCGACAGGGAACTATGGCTACACCTTC. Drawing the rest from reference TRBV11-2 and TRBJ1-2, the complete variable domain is EAGVAQSPRYKIIEKRQSVAFWCNPISGHATLYWYQQILGQGPKLLIQFQNNGVVDDSQLPKDRFSAERLKGVDSTLKIQPAKLEDSAVYLCASSILSTGNYGYTFGSGTRLTVV.

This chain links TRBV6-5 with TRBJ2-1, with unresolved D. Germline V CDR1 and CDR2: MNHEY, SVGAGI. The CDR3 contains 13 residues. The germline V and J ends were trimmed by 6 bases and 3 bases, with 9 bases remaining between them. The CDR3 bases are TGTGCCAGCAGCCGAGTCAACTACAATGAGCAGTTCTTC. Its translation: CASSRVNYNEQFF.

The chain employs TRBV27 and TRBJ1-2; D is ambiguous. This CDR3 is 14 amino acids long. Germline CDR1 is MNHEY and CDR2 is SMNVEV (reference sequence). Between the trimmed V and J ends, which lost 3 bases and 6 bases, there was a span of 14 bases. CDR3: CASSFDSGANGYTF. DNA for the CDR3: TGTGCCAGCAGTTTTGATTCGGGAGCGAATGGCTACACCTTC.

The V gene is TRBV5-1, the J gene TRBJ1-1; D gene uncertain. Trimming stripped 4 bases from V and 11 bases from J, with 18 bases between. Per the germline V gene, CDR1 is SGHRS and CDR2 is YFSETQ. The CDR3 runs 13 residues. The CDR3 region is CASSIGGDPEAFF. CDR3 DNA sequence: TGCGCCAGCAGCATAGGAGGCGACCCGGAGGCTTTCTTT.

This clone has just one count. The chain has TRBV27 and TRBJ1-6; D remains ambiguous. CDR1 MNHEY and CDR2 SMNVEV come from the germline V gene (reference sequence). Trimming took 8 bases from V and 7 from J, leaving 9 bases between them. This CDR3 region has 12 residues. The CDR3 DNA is TGTGCCAGCGGCTTTAAGAATTCACCCCTCCACTTT. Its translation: CASGFKNSPLHF.

DNA of the CDR3: TGCGCCAGCAGCTTGATAGGGGGTCCAGTCAATGAGCAGTTCTTC. Translated, it gives CASSLIGGPVNEQFF. This chain uses TRBV5-1 with TRBJ2-1; weak D call: TRBD1 (6 bases). Trimming removed 1 base at V and 6 bases at J, with 14 bases between. Germline CDR1 and CDR2: SGHRS and YFSETQ. This CDR3 comprises 15 residues. Filled out from reference TRBV5-1 and TRBJ2-1, the complete variable domain reads KAGVTQTPRYLIKTRGQQVTLSCSPISGHRSVSWYQQTPGQGLQFLFEYFSETQRNKGNFPGRFSGRQFSNSRSEMNVSTLELGDSALYLCASSLIGGPVNEQFFGPGTRLTVL.

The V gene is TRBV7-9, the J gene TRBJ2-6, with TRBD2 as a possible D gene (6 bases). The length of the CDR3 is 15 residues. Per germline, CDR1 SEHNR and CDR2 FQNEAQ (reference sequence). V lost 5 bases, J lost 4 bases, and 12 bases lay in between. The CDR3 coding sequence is TGTGCCAGCAGCGGCGGGGCCTGGGGGGCCAACGTCCTGACTTTC. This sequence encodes CASSGGAWGANVLTF. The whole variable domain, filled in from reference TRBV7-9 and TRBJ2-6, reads DTGVSQNPRHKITKRGQNVTFRCDPISEHNRLYWYRQTLGQGPEFLTYFQNEAQLEKSRLLSDRFSAERPKGSFSTLEIQRTEQGDSAMYLCASSGGAWGANVLTFGAGSRLTVL.

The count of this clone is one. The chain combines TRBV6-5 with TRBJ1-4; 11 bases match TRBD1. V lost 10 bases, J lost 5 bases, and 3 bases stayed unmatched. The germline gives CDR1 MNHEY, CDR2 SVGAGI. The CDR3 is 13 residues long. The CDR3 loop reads CATGTGGNEKLFF. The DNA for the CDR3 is TGTGCCACCGGGACAGGGGGGAATGAAAAACTGTTTTTT.

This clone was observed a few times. This CDR3 is CASRPAGAGGQNEQFF. Here the CDR3 DNA reads TGTGCCAGCAGGCCCGCGGGTGCGGGGGGGCAGAATGAGCAGTTCTTC. The V and J genes are TRBV28 and TRBJ2-1; 9 nucleotides match TRBD2. In germline, CDR1 is MDHEN, CDR2 SYDVKM. This CDR3 contains 16 residues. J lost 7 bases, V lost 6 bases, and 13 bases had no gene match.

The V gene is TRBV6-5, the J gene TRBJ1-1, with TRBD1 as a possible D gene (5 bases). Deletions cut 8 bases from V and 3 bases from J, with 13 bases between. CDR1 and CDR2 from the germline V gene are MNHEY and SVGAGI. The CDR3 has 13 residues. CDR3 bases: TGTGCCAGCCTTGTGGGGGGGGACACTGAAGCTTTCTTT. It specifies CASLVGGDTEAFF.

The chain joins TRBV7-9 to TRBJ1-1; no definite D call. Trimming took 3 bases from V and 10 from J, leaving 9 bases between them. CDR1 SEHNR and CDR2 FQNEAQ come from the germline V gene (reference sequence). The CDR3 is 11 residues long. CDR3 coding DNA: TGTGCCAGCAGCTTTCGCCCAGGAGCTTTCTTT. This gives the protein CASSFRPGAFF.

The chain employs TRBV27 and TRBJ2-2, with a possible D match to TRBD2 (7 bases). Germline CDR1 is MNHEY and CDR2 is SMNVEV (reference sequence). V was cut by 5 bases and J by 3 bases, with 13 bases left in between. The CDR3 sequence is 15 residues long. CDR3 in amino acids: CASSPRGGDTGELFF. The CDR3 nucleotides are TGTGCCAGCAGTCCCCGCGGGGGCGACACCGGGGAGCTGTTTTTT.

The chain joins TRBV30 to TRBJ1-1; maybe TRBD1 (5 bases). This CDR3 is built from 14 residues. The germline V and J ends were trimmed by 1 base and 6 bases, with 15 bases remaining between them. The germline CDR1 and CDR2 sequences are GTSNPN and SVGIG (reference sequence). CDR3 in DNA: TGTGCCTGGAGTGCGACAGTTGGTGGGGCTGAAGCTTTCTTT. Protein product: CAWSATVGGAEAFF.